The rows below give T cell receptor beta chains drawn from one sample of a study of blood T cell repertoires in COVID-19. Data came from immunoSEQ multiplex PCR; TCRdb stores just in-frame clones and leaves some out. The sample has about 130,000 clones; just over 75% are singletons. Sequenced input: peripheral blood. Receptor source: a human donor in a cohort sampled during active COVID-19. Both conserved end residues are trimmed from each CDR3.

TRBJ1-1 TRBV5-5 ASLSFNTEAF
TRBJ1-5 TRBV18 ASSLKGQGNSNQPQH
TRBJ1-2 TRBV12-3/TRBV12-4 ASSPNYGYT
TRBJ2-1 TRBV3-1/TRBV3-2 ASSQTSGFQF
TRBJ2-1 TRBV18 ASSPQELAGGPHF
TRBJ1-2 TRBV15 ATSMTGGGYGYT
TRBJ2-7 TRBV7-3 ASSSGAGAPYEQY
TRBJ1-5 TRBV5-1 ASSFGQGTNQPQH
TRBJ1-2 TRBV5-1 ASSSRSTGNYGYT
TRBJ1-1 TRBV6-5 ASSYGRGAF
TRBJ1-5 TRBV30 AWSVTGGGPQH
TRBJ1-2 TRBV28 ASSVLLGTGVMKSYT
TRBJ2-3 TRBV29-1 SVPRWAGQTDTQY
TRBJ1-2 TRBV27 ASSLNRGDYGYT
TRBJ1-5 TRBV2 ASRSDRESQPQH
TRBJ2-7 TRBV18 ASSPPGQGARPYEQY
TRBJ2-7 TRBV28 ASRTSGLSYEQY
TRBJ1-2 TRBV6-5 ASSPGTGYGYT
TRBJ1-1 TRBV19 ASGTLNTEAF
TRBJ2-7 TRBV11-2 ASSPTRLAGGHEQY
TRBJ2-7 TRBV27 ASSQGSWAEGRYEQY
TRBJ2-6 TRBV19 ASSIVAGGLSGANVLT
TRBJ2-3 TRBV18 ASSTTKGTTTTDTQY
TRBJ2-7 TRBV11-2 ASSSDRGEQY
TRBJ2-3 TRBV28 ASSPGRGGTDTQY
TRBJ2-1 TRBV13 ASSLGDRGPSPYNEQF
TRBJ2-1 TRBV9 ASTSPRGVGIYNEQF
TRBJ2-1 TRBV30 AWTVGTSANNEQF
TRBJ2-4 TRBV5-1 ASSLTQVGLSGNIQY
TRBJ1-6 TRBV11-2 ASSSRGADNSPLH
TRBJ1-1 TRBV5-1 ASSPYRDTEAF
TRBJ1-1 TRBV6-5 ASSYGAGGEAF
TRBJ1-1 TRBV18 ASSSGTGGMNTEAF
TRBJ2-1 TRBV5-4 ASSPAAVSYNEQF
TRBJ1-4 TRBV6-4 ASSLGGGTNEKLF
TRBJ2-5 TRBV19 ASSISQRQGVRETQY
TRBJ2-1 TRBV7-2 ASSEGLGGLVEQF
TRBJ1-1 TRBV6-5 ATDRQGNTEAF
TRBJ1-2 TRBV6-5 ASSTTPTGDGYT
TRBJ1-2 TRBV4-1 ASSQVLTAYGYT
TRBJ2-7 TRBV5-1 ASSLAGPEQY
TRBJ1-1 TRBV6-5 ASRRSYNTEAF
TRBJ1-4 TRBV5-4 ASSLDPGTGNEKLF
TRBJ2-1 TRBV7-2 ASSHIAADEQF
TRBJ2-2 TRBV19 ASSRLAGGNTGELF
TRBJ1-2 TRBV11-2 ASSLRQDFANYGYT
TRBJ1-1 TRBV5-6 ASSFSGTGFDWNTEAF
TRBJ2-1 TRBV5-5 ASSFRGNEQF
TRBJ2-2 TRBV3-1/TRBV3-2 PSRHGGGGRTGELF
TRBJ2-3 TRBV9 ASSVGSGGAKDTQY
TRBJ2-7 TRBV11-2 ASSQAWRPAYEQY
TRBJ1-5 TRBV7-8 ASSLNTGYNQPQH
TRBJ1-1 TRBV7-9 ASSLGQGNTEAF
TRBJ1-1 TRBV6-4 ASRREGVSEAF
TRBJ2-7 TRBV11-2 ASSLGDSGSSYEQY